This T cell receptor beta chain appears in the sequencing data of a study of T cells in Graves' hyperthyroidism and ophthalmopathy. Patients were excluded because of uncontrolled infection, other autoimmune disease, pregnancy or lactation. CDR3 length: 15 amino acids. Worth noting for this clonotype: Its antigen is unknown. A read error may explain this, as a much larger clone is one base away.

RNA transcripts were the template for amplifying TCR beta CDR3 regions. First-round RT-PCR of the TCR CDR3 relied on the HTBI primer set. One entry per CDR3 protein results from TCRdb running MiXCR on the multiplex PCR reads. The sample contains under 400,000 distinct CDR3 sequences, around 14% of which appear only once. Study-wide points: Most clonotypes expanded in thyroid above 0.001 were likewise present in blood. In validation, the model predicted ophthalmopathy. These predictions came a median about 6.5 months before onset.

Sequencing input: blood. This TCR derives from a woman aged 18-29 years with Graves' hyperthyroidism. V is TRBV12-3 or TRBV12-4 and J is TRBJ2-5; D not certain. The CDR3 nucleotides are TGTGCCAGCTCACCACCTTCAGTCTACCAAGAGACCCGGTACTTC. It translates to CASSPPSVYQETRYF.